This TCR beta chain is drawn from a study of OX40 agonist ivuxolimab in advanced cancers. Findings of the study overall: By week 6 at 0.1 to 3.0 mg/kg, blood CD4+ and CD8+ T cells had expanded clonally. Low normalized clonal expansion also occurred in some nonresponding patients.

Germline loops: CDR1 MRHNA, CDR2 SNTAGT. CDR3 size: 14 residues. Trimming shortened V by 2 bases and J by 1 base, and 5 bases separated the two germline ends. Notes on this clone: Its specificity is unknown.

Assay used: immunoSEQ multiplex PCR; TCRdb lists only in-frame clones, some missing. The table lists some 80,000 clones, roughly 87% of them singletons. The sequence came from an adult with an advanced solid tumor such as melanoma, head and neck, liver or kidney cancer. Sequenced here: CD4+ or CD8+ T cells sorted from blood, sampled in a trial of the OX40 agonist ivuxolimab. The genes are TRBV6-4 and TRBJ2-2; no clear D. CDR3 nucleotide sequence: TGTGCCAGCAGTGACAGGGTGAACACCGGGGAGCTGTTTTTT. Its protein product is CASSDRVNTGELFF.